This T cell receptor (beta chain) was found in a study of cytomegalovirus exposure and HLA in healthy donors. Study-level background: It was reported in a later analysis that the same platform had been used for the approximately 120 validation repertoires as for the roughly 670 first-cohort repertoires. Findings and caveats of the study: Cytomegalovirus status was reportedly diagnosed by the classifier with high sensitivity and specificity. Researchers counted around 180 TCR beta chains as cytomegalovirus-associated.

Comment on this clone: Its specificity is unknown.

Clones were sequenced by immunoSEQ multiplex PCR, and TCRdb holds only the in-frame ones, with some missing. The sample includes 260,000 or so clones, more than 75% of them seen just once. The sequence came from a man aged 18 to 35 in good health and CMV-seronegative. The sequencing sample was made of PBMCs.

The DNA for the CDR3 is TGCGCCAGCAGTCCCCGGACAGGGATGGTACATGGCTACACCTTC. This sequence encodes CASSPRTGMVHGYTF. The V gene is TRBV4-3, the J gene TRBJ1-2; 8 bases line up with TRBD1. Germline CDR1 reads LGHNA; CDR2 reads YSLEER. J lost 6 bases, V lost 6 bases, and 12 bases had no gene match. The CDR3 has 15 amino acids.